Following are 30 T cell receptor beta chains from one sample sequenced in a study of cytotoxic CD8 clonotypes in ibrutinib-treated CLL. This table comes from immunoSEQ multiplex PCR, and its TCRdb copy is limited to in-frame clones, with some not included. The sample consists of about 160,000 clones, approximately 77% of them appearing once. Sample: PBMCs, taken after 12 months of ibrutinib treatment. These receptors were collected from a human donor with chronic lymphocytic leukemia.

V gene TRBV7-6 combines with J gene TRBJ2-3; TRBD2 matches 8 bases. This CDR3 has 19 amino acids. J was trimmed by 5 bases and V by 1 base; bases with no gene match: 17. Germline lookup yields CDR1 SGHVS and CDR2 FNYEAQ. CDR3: CASSLGRPLTSGLEDTQYF. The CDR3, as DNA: TGTGCCAGCAGCTTAGGACGGCCCCTTACTAGCGGCCTCGAAGATACGCAGTATTTT.

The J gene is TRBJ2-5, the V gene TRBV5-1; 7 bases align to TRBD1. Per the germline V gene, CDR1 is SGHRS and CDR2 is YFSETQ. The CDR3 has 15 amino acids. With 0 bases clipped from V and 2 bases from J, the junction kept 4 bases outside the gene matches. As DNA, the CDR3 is TGCGCCAGCAGCTTGGCGACAGGGTCTCAAGAGACCCAGTACTTC. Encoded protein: CASSLATGSQETQYF.

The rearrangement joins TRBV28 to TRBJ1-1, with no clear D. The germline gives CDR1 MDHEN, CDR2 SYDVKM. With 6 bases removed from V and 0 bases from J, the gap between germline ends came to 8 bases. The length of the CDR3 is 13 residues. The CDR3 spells CASRYSMNTEAFF. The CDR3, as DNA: TGTGCCAGCAGGTATAGTATGAACACTGAAGCTTTCTTT.

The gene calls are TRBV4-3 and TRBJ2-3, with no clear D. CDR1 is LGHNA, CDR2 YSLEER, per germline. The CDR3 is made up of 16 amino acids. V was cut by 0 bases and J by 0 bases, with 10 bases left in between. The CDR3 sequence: CASSQDGRASTDTQYF. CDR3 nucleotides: TGCGCCAGCAGCCAAGACGGACGGGCTAGCACAGATACGCAGTATTTT.

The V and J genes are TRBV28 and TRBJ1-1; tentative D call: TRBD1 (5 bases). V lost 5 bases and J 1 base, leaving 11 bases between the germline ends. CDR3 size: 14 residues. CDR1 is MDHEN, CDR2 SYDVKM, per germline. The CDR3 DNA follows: TGTGCCAGCAGTCTGACAGTTAAGAACACTGAAGCTTTCTTT. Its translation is CASSLTVKNTEAFF.

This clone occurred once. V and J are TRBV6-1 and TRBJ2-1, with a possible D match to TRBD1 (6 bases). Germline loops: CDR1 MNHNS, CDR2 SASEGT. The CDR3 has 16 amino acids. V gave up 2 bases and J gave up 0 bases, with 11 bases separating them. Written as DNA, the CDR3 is TGTGCCAGCAGTGAATGGGACAAGAGCTCCTACAATGAGCAGTTCTTC. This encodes CASSEWDKSSYNEQFF.

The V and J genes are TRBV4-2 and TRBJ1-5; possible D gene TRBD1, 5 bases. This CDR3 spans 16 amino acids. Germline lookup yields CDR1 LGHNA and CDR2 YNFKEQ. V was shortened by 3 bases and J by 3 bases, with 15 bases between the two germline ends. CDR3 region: CASSHRYRKTNQPQHF. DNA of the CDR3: TGTGCCAGCAGCCATAGGTACAGGAAAACCAATCAGCCCCAGCATTTT.

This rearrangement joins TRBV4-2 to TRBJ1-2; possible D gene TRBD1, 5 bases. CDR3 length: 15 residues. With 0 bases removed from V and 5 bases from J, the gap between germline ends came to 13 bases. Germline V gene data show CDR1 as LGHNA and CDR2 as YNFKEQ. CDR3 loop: CASSQDQGIYYGYTF. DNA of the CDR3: TGTGCCAGCAGCCAAGATCAGGGCATTTATTATGGCTACACCTTC.

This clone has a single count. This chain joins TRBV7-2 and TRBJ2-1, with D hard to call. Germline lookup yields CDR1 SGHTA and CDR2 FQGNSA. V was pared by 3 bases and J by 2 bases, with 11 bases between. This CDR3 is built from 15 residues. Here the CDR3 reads CASSFAMDPYNEQFF. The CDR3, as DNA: TGTGCCAGCAGCTTCGCCATGGACCCCTACAATGAGCAGTTCTTC.

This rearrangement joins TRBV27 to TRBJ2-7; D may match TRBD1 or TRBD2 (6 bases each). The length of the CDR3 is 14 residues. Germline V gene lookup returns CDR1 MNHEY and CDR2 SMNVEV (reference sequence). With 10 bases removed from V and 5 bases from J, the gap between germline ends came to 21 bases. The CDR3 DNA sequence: TGTGCCACACAGGAGGGGGTCAAGGCGGACGAGCAGTACTTC. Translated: CATQEGVKADEQYF.

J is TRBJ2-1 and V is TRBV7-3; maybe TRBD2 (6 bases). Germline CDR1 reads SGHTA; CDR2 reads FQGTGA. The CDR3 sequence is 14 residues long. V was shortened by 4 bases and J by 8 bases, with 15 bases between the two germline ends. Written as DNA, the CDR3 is TGTGCCAGCAGCTCCAGGCGGGGCTCGGATGAGCAGTTCTTC. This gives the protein CASSSRRGSDEQFF.

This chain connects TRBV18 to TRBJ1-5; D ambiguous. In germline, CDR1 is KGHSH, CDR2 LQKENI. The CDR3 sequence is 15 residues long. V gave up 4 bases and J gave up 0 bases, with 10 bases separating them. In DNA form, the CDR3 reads TGTGCCAGCTCACAAGGGCCGGGTAGCAATCAGCCCCAGCATTTT. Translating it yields CASSQGPGSNQPQHF.

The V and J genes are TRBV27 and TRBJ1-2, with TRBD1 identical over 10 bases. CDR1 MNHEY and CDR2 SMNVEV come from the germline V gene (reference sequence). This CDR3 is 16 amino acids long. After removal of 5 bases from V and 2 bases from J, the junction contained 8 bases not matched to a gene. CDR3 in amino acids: CASSPHRDRGNYGYTF. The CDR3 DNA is TGTGCCAGCAGTCCACACCGGGACAGGGGCAACTATGGCTACACCTTC.

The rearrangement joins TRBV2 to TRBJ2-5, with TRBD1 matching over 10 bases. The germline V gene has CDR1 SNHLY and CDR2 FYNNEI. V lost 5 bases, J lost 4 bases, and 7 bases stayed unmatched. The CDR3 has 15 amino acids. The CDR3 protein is CASSPSTGGRETQYF. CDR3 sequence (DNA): TGTGCCAGCAGTCCCTCGACAGGGGGCAGAGAGACCCAGTACTTC.

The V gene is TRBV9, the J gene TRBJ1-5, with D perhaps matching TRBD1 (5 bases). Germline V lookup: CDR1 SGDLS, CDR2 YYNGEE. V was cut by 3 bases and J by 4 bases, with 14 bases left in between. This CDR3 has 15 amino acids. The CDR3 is CASSATPGGNQPQHF. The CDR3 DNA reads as TGTGCCAGCAGCGCCACGCCCGGGGGAAATCAGCCCCAGCATTTT.

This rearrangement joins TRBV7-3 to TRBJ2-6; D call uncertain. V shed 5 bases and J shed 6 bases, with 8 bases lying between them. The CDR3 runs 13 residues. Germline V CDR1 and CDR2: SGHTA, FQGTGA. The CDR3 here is CASSPFKANVLTF. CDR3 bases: TGTGCCAGCAGCCCTTTTAAGGCCAACGTCCTGACTTTC. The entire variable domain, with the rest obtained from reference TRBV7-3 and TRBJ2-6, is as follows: GAGVSQTPSNKVTEKGKYVELRCDPISGHTALYWYRQSLGQGPEFLIYFQGTGAADDSGLPNDRFFAVRPEGSVSTLKIQRTERGDSAVYLCASSPFKANVLTFGAGSRLTVL.

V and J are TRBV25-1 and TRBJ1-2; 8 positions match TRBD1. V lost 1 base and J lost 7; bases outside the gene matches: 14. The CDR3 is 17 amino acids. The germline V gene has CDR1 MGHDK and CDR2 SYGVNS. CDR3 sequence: CASSESLGTGSRGGYTF. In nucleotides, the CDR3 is TGTGCCAGCAGTGAATCCCTCGGGACAGGCAGTCGTGGTGGCTACACCTTC.

CDR3 in DNA: TGTGCCAGCAGTTTCACGCAGGGGGTCAGCGGCTACACCTTC. It encodes CASSFTQGVSGYTF. The J gene is TRBJ1-2, the V gene TRBV28; 7 nucleotides line up with TRBD1. The germline CDR1 and CDR2 sequences are MDHEN and SYDVKM. The CDR3 spans 14 residues. V lost 3 bases, J lost 8 bases, and 9 bases stayed unmatched.

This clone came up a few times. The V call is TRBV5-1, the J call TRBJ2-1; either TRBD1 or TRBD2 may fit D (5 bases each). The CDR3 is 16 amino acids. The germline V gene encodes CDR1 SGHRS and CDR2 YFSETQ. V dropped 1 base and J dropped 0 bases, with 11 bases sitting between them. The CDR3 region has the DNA TGCGCCAGCAGCTTGACGGGACCACTCTCCTACAATGAGCAGTTCTTC. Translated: CASSLTGPLSYNEQFF.

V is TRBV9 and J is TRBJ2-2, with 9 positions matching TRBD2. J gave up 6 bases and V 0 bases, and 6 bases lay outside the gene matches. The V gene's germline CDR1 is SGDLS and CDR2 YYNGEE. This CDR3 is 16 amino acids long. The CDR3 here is CASSVGRSGGPGELFF. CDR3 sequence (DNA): TGTGCCAGCAGCGTAGGGAGGAGCGGGGGGCCCGGGGAGCTGTTTTTT.

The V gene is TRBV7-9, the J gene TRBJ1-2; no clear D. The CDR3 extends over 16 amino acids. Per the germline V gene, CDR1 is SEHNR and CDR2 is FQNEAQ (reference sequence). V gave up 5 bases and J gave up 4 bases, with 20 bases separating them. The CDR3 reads CASSPIGLLTLYGYTF. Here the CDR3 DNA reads TGTGCCAGCAGCCCGATCGGGCTCCTCACCCTCTATGGCTACACCTTC.

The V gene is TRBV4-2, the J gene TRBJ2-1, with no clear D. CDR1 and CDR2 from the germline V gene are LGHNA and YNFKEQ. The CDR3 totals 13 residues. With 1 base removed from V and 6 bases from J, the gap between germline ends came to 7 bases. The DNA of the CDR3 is TGTGCCAGCAGCCAAGCACCGGGCAATGAGCAGTTCTTC. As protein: CASSQAPGNEQFF.

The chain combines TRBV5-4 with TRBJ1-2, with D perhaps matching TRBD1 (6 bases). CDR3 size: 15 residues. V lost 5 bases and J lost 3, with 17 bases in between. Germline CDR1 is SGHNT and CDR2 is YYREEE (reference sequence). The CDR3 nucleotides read TGTGCCAGCAGTGAGCGGGGGGCTGCTTACTATGGCTACACCTTC. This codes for CASSERGAAYYGYTF.

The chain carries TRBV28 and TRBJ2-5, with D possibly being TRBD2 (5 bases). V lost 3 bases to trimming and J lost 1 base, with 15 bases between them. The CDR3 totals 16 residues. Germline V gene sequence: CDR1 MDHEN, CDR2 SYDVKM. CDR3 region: CASSFSWAAGQETQYF. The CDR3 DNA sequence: TGTGCCAGCAGTTTTAGTTGGGCGGCGGGCCAAGAGACCCAGTACTTC.

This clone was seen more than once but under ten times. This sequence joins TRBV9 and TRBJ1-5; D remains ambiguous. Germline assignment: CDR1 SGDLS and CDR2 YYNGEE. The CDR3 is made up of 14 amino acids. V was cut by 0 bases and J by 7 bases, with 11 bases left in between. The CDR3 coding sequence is TGTGCCAGCAGCGTAGGTACGGCGGGACAGCCCCAGCATTTT. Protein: CASSVGTAGQPQHF.

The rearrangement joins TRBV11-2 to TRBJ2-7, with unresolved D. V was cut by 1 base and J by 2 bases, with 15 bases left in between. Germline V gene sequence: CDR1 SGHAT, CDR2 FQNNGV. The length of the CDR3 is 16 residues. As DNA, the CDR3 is TGTGCCAGCAGCTTAGGAAGGATTTCTGATACCTACGAGCAGTACTTC. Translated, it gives CASSLGRISDTYEQYF.

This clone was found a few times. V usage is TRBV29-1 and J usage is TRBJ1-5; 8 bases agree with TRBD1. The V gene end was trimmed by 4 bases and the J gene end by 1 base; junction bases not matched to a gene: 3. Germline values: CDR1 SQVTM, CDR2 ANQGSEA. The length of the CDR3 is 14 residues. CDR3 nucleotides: TGCAGCGTTGGGACAGGGAAAAGCAATCAGCCCCAGCATTTT. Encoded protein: CSVGTGKSNQPQHF.

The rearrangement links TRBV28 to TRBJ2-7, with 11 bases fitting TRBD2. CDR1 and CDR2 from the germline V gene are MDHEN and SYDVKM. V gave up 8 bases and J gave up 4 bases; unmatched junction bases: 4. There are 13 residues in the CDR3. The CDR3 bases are TGTGCCAGCCGGACTAGCGGGCTATACGAGCAGTACTTC. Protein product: CASRTSGLYEQYF.

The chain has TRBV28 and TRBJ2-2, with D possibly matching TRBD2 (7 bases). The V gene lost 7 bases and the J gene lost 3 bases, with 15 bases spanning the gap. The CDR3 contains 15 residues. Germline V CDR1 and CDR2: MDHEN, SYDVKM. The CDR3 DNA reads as TGTGCCAGCACCATGGGGGGGGCGCACACCGGGGAGCTGTTTTTT. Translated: CASTMGGAHTGELFF.

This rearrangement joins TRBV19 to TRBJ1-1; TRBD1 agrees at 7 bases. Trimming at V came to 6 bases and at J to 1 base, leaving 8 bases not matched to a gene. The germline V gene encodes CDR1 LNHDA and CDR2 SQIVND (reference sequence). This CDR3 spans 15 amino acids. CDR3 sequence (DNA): TGTGCCAGTAGCCTCGCACAGGGGACGAACACTGAAGCTTTCTTT. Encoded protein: CASSLAQGTNTEAFF.